This T cell receptor beta chain appears in the sequencing data of a study of radiation and T cells in renal cell carcinoma. Across the study: Nephrectomy followed 15 Gy stereotactic body radiation by 4 weeks. General study findings and limits: From baseline, blood top tumor clonotypes peaked at 2 weeks post-radiation.

CDR1 and CDR2 (germline): MNHNY, SVGAGI (reference sequence). Trimming took 7 bases from V and 3 from J; bases not matched to a gene: 5. The CDR3 length is 14 residues. Time point noted: blood 2 weeks post-SBRT. Described treatment: 15 Gy SBRT to primary tumor, nephrectomy 4 weeks later. Clear cell pathology was present in this patient's renal cell carcinoma. In regard to this clone: Its antigen remains unknown.

Measured with immunoSEQ multiplex PCR; TCRdb has only the in-frame clones, and not every one. The table shows some 120,000 clones, with roughly four fifths occurring only once. This receptor was identified in a woman aged 60-70 years with renal cell carcinoma. The sequencing here drew on blood, taken from a patient whose treatment included radiotherapy and nephrectomy. The chain is built from TRBV6-6 and TRBJ1-4; 7 nucleotides line up with TRBD1. CDR3 DNA sequence: TGTGCCAGCAAGGGGGCGGTTCCTAATGAAAAACTGTTTTTT. Encoded protein: CASKGAVPNEKLFF.